This T cell receptor beta chain was identified in a study of beta chain features in type 1 diabetes. Study overall: The patient and healthy donor groups were comparable for age, gender and cell yields. General study findings and limits: TCRB CDR3s were moderately but significantly shorter in Type 1 diabetes patients in all four CD4+ subsets.

Of note for this clone: What it recognizes is unknown.

Cells sorted by CD45RO/CCR7/CD25/CD127/CD95/CD27 comprised CD4+ naive, central memory, regulatory and stem cell-like memory cells. Purity (above 98%) was reached by all sorted populations. The CDR3 spans 15 residues. The ends lost 4 bases at V and 8 bases at J; junction bases unmatched: 9. The germline gives CDR1 SGDLS, CDR2 YYNGEE. The investigators reverse transcribed all of the isolated RNA, so they sequenced expressed TCRB transcripts. The method was immunoSEQ multiplex PCR; TCRdb's version includes in-frame clones alone and lacks a portion of them. The sample carries more than 55,000 clones, 40% to 65% recorded once.

The source of this sequence is a woman in her 40s with type 1 diabetes. The J gene is TRBJ1-4, the V gene TRBV9, with 9 bases identical to TRBD1. The sample comprised Tregs from blood. Written as DNA, the CDR3 is TGTGCCAGCAGCCCCACAGGGGGCGGTGGCGAAAAACTGTTTTTT. Its translation is CASSPTGGGGEKLFF.